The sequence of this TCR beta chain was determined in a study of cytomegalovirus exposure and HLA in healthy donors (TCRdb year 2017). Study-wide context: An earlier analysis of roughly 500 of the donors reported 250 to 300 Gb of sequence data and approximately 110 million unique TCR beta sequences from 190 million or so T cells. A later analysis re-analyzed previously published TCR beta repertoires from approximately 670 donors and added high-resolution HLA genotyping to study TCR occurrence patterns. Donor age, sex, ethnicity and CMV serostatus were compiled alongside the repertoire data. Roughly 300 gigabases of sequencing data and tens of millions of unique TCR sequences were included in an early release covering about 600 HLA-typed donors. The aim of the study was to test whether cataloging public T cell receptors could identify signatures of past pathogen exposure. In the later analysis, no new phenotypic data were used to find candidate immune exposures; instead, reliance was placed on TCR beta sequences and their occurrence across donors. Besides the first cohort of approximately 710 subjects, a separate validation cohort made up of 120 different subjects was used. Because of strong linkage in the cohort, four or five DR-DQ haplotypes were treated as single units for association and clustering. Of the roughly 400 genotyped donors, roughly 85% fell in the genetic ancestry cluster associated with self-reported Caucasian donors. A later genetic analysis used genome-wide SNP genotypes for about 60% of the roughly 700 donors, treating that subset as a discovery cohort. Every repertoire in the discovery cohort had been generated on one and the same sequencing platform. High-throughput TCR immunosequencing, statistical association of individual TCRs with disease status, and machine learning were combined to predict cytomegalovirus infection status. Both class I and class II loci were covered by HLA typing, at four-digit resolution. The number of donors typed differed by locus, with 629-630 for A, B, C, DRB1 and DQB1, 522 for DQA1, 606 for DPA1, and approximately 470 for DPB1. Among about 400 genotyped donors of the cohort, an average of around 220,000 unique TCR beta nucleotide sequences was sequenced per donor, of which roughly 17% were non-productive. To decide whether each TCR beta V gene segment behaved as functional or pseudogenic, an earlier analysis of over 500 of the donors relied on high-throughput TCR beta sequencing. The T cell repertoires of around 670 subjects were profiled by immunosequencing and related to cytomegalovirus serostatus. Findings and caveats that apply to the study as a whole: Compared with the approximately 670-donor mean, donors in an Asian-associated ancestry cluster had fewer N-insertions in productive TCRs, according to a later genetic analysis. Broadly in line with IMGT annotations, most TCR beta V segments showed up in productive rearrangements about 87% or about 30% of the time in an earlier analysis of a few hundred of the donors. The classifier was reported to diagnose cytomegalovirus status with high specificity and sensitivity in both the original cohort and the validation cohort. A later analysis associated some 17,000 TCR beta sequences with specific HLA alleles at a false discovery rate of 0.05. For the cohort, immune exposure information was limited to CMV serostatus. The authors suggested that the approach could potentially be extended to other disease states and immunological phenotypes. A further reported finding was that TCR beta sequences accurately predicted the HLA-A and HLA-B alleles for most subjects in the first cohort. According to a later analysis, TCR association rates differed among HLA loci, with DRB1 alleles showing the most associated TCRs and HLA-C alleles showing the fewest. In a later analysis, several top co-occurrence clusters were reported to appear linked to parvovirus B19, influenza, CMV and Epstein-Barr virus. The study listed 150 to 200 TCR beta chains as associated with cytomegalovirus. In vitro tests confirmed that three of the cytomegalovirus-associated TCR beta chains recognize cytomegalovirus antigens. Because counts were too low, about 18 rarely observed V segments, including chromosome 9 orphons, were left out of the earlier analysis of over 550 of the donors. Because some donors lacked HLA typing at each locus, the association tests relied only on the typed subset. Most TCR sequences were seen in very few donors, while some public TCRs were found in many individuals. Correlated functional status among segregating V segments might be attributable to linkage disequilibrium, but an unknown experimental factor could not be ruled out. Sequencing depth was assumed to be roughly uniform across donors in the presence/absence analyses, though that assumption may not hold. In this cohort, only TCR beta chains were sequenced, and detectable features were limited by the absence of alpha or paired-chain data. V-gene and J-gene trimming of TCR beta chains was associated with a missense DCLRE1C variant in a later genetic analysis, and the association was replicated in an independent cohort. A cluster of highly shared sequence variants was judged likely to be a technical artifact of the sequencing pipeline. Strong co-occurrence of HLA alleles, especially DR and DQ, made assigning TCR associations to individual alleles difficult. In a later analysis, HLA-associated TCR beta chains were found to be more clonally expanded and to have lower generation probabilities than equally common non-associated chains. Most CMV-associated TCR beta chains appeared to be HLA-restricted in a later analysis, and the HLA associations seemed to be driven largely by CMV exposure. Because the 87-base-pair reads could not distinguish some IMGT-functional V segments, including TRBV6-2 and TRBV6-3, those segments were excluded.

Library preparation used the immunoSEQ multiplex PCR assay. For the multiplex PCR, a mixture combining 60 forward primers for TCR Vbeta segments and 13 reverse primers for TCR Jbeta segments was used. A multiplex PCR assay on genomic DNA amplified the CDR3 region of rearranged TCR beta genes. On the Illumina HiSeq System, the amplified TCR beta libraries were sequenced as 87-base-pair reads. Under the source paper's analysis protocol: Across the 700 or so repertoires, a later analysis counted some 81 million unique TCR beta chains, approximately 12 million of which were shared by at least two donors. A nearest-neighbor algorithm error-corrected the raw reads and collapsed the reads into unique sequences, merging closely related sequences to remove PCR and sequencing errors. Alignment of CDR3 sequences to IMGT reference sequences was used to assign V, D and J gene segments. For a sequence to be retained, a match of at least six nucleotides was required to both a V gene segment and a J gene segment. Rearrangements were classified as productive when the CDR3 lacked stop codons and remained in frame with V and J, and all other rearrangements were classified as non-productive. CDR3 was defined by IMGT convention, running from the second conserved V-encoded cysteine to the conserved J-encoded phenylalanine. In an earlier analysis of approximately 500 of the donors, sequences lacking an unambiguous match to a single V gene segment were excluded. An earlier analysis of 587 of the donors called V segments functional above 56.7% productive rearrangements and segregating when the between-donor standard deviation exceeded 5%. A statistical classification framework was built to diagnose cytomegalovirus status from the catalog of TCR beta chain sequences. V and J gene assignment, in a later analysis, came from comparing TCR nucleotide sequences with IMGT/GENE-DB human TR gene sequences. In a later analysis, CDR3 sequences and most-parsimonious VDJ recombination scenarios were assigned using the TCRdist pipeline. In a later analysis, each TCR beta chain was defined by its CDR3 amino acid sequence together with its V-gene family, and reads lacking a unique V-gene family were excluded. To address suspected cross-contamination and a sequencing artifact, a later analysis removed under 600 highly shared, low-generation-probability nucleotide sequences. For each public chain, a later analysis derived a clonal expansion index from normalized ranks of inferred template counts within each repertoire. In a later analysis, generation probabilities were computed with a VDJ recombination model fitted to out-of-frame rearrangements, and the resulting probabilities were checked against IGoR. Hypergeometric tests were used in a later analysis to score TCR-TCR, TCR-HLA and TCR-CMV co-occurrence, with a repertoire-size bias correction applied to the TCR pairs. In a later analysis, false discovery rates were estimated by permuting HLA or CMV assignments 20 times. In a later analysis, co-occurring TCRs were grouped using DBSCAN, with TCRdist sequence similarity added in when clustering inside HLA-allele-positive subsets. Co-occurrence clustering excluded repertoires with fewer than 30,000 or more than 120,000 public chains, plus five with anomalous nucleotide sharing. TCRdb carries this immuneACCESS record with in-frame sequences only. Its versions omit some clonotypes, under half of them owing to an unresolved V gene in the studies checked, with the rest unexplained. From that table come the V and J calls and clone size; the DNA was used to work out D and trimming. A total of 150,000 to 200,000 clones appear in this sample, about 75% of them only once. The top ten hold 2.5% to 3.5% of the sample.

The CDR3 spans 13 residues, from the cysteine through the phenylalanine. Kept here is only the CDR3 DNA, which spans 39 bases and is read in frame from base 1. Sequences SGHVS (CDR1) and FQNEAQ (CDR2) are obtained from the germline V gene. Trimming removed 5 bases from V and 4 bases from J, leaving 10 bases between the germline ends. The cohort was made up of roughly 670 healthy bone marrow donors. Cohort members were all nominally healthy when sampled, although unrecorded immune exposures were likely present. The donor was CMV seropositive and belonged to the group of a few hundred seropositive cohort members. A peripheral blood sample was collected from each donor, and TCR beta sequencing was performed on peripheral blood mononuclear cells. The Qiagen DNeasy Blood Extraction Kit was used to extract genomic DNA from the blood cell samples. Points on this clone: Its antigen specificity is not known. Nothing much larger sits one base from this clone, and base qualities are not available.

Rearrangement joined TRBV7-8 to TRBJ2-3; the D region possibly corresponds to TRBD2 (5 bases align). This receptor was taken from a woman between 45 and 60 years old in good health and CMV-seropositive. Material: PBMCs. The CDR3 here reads CASSRELADTQYF. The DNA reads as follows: TGTGCCAGCAGCCGGGAATTGGCAGATACGCAGTATTTT.